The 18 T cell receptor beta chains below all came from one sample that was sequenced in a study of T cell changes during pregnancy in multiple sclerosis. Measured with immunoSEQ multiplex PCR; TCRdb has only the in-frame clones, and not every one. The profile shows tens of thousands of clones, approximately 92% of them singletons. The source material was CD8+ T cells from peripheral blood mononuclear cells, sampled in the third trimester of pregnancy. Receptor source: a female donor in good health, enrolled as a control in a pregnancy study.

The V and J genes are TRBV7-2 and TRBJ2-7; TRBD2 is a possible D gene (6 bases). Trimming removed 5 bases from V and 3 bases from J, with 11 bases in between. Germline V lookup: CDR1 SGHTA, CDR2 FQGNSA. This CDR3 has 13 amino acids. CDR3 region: CASSLGLLYEQYF. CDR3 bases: TGTGCCAGCAGCCTGGGACTCCTCTACGAGCAGTACTTC.

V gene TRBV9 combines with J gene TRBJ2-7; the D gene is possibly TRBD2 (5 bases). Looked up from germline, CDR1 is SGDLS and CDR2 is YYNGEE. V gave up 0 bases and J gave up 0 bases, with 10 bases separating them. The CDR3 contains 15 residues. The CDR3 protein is CASSVAEAASYEQYF. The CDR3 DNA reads TGTGCCAGCAGCGTAGCGGAGGCCGCCTCCTACGAGCAGTACTTC.

This chain's CDR3 is CASSNGGGSYNEQFF. Written as DNA, the CDR3 is TGTGCCAGCAGTAATGGGGGGGGCTCCTACAATGAGCAGTTCTTC. The chain carries TRBV11-2 and TRBJ2-1; 7 bases agree with TRBD2. Per germline, CDR1 SGHAT and CDR2 FQNNGV. This CDR3 is 15 amino acids long. Trimming removed 6 bases from V and 0 bases from J; junction bases left unmatched: 5.

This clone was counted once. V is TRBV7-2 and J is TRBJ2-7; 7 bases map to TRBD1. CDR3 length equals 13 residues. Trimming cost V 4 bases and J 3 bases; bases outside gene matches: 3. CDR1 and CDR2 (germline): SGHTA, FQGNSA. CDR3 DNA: TGTGCCAGCAGCTGGGGACAGAACTACGAGCAGTACTTC. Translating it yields CASSWGQNYEQYF.

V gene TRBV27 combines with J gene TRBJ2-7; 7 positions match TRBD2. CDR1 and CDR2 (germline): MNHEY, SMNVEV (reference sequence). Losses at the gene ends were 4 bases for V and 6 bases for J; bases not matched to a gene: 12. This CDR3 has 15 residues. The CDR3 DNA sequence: TGTGCCAGCAGTTCCCCGGGGGGAGGGTTCAGCGAGCAGTACTTC. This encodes CASSSPGGGFSEQYF.

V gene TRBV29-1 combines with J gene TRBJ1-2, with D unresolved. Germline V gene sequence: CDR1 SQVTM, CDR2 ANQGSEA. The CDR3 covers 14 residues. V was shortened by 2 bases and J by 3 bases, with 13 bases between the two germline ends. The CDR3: CSVENGGGYYGYTF. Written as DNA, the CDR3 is TGCAGCGTTGAAAATGGCGGAGGCTACTATGGCTACACCTTC.

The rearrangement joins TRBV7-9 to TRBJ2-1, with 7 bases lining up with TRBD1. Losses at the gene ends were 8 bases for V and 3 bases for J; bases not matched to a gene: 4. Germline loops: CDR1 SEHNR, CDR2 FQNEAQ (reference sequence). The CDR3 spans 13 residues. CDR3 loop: CASWGQYYNEQFF. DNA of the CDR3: TGTGCCAGCTGGGGACAGTACTACAATGAGCAGTTCTTC.

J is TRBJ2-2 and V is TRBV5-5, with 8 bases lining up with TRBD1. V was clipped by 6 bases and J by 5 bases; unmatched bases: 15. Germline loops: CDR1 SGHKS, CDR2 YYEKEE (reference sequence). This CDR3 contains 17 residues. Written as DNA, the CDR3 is TGTGCCAGCACTTTTTCTCCGGGACAGGCAAATACCGGGGAGCTGTTTTTT. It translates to CASTFSPGQANTGELFF.

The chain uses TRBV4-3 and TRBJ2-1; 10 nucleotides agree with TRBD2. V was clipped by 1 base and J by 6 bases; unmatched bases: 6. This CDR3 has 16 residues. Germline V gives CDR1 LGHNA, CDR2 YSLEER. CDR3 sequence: CASSQGAGGPGNEQFF. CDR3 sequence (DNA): TGCGCCAGCAGCCAAGGAGCGGGGGGGCCGGGCAATGAGCAGTTCTTC.

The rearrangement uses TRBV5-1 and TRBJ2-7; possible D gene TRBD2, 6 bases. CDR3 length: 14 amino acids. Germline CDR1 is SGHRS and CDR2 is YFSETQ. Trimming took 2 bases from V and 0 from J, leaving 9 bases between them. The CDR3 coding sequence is TGCGCCAGCAGCTTCGACGGGAGCTCCTACGAGCAGTACTTC. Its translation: CASSFDGSSYEQYF.

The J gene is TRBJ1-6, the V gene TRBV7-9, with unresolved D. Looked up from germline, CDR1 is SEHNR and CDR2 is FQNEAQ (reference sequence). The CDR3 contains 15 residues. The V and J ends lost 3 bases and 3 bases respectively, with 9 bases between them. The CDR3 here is CASSFRSGYNSPLHF. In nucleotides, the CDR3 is TGTGCCAGCAGCTTCAGAAGTGGCTATAATTCACCCCTCCACTTT.

CDR3: CASSGGHTYEQYF. CDR3 DNA sequence: TGTGCCAGCAGTGGTGGACATACCTACGAGCAGTACTTC. The chain couples TRBV6-1 to TRBJ2-7; possible D gene TRBD1, 5 bases. This CDR3 is built from 13 residues. Germline values: CDR1 MNHNS, CDR2 SASEGT. V was clipped by 4 bases and J by 2 bases, with 9 bases between them.

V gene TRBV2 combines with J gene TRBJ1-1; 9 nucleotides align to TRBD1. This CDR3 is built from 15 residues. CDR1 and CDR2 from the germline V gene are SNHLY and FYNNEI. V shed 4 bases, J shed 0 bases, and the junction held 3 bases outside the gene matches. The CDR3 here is CASSGTGDMNTEAFF. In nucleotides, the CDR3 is TGTGCCAGCAGTGGGACAGGGGATATGAACACTGAAGCTTTCTTT.

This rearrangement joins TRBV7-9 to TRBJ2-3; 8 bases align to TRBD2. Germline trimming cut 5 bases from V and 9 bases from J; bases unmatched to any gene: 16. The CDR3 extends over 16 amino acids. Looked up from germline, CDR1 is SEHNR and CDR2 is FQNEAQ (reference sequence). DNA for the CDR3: TGTGCCAGCAGCAACGCCCGGGGGGGAGAACTGGAGACGCAGTATTTT. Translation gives CASSNARGGELETQYF.

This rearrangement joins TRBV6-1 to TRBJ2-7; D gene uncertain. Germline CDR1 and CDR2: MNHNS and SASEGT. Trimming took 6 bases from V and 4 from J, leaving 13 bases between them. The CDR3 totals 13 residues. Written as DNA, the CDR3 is TGTGCCAGCAGAGGTGGTACAGATTACGAGCAGTACTTC. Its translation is CASRGGTDYEQYF.

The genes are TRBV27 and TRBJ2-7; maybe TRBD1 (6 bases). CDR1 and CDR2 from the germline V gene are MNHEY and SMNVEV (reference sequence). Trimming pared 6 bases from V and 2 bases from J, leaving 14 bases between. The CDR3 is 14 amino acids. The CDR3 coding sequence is TGTGCCAGCAGCGTCAGGGGAAAGACCTACGAGCAGTACTTC. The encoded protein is CASSVRGKTYEQYF.

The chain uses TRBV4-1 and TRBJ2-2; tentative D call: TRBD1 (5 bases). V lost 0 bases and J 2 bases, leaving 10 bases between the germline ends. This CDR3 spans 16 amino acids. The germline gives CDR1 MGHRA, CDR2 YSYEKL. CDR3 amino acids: CASSQDPQGNTGELFF. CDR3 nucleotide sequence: TGCGCCAGCAGCCAAGATCCGCAGGGAAACACCGGGGAGCTGTTTTTT.

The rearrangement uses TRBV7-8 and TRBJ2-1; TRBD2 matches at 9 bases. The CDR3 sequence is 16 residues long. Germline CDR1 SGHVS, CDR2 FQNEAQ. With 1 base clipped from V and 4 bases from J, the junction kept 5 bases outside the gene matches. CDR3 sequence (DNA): TGTGCCAGCAGCTTAGTATCGCGGGGGGGGTACAATGAGCAGTTCTTC. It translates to CASSLVSRGGYNEQFF.